The source of this T cell receptor (beta chain) is a study of blood T cell repertoires in COVID-19. At the level of the study: Specimens from acute and convalescent COVID-19 originated in the United States, Italy and Spain. PBMCs, B-cell-depleted T cells, or T cells provided the cDNA or gDNA that made up the material.

In the original analysis: Estimation of nucleated cell counts relied on the amplification of reference gene primers. Sequencing was performed with immunoSEQ multiplex PCR; in TCRdb, only in-frame clones are kept and a portion is missing. The DNA was the basis for D and trimming; V, J and clone size are from that table. The data show approximately 120,000 clones, roughly 83% seen once. Germline V gene lookup returns CDR1 GTSNPN and CDR2 SVGIG (reference sequence). The V and J ends lost 2 bases and 0 bases respectively, with 20 bases between them. CDR3 length equals 18 residues. Sequenced: peripheral blood. The TCR was taken from a woman between 55 and 75 years old with acute or convalescent COVID-19. The chain carries TRBV30 and TRBJ2-1; D is perhaps TRBD2 (7 bases). The CDR3 DNA sequence: TGTGCCTGGAGTACCCGGGGGGCCCGGCGGAGCTCCTACAATGAGCAGTTCTTC. As protein: CAWSTRGARRSSYNEQFF.